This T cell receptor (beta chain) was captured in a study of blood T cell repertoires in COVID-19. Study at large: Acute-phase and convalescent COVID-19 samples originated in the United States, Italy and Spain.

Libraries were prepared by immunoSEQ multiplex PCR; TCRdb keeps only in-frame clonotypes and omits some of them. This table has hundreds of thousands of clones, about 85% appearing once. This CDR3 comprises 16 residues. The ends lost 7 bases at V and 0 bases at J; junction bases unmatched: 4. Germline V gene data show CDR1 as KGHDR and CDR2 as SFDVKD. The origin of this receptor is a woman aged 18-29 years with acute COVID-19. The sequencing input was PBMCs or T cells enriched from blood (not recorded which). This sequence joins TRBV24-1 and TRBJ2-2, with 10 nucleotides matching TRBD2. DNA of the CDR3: TGTGCCACCAGCTCCGGGACTAGCGCGAACACCGGGGAGCTGTTTTTT. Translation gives CATSSGTSANTGELFF.